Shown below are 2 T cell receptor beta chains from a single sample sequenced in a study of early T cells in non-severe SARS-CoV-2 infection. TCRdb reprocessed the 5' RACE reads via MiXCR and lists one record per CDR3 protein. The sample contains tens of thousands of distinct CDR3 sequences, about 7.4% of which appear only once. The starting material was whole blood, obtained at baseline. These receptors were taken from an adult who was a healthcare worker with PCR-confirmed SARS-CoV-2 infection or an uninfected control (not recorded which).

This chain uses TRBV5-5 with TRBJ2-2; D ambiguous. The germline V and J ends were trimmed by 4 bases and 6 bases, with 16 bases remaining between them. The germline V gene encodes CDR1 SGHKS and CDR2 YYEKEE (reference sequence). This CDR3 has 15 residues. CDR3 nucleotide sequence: TGTGCCAGCAGCCTAAATTGGGCGCCCCCCGGGGAGCTGTTTTTT. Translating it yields CASSLNWAPPGELFF.

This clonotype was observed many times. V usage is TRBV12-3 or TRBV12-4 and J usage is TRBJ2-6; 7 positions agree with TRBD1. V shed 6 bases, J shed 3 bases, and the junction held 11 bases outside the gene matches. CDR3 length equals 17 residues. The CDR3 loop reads CASRHRGGLNGANVLTF. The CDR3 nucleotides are TGTGCCAGCAGACACAGGGGTGGATTAAATGGGGCCAACGTCCTGACTTTC.